The sequence of this T cell receptor (beta chain) was determined in a study of T cell changes during pregnancy in multiple sclerosis. Germline V gene lookup returns CDR1 SGHNT and CDR2 YYREEE (reference sequence). The CDR3 sequence is 16 residues long. V shed 4 bases, J shed 3 bases, and the junction held 9 bases outside the gene matches. Assay: immunoSEQ multiplex PCR; the TCRdb copy retains only in-frame clones and omits some. The sample records 60,000 or so clones, about 92% being singletons. Sequenced material: peripheral blood, taken in the second trimester of pregnancy. The TCR originated in a female donor in good health, enrolled as a control in a pregnancy study. This chain joins TRBV5-4 and TRBJ2-3; 9 positions match TRBD2. CDR3 sequence (DNA): TGTGCCAGCAGCCCAGGGACTAGCCCGTTAACAGATACGCAGTATTTT. It yields the protein CASSPGTSPLTDTQYF.